This passage covers 29 T cell receptor beta chains from one sample sequenced in a study of CD8+ T cells in alopecia areata. Following RNA extraction, reverse transcription yielded cDNA that acted as the sequencing template. Only in-frame clones appear in the TCRdb table, and some are missing; sequencing was by immunoSEQ multiplex PCR. The top ten clones hold 3% to 4% of a sample with 110,000 or so clones, 56% of them seen once. The sample's treatment: oral pan-JAK inhibitor, 5-10 mg twice daily. The material was CD4+ T cells sorted from blood, obtained at week 24, from a patient treated with tofacitinib. The receptors were gathered from a human donor with alopecia areata.

The rearrangement joins TRBV7-2 to TRBJ2-5, with a possible D match to TRBD1 (5 bases). The germline gives CDR1 SGHTA, CDR2 FQGNSA. V shed 5 bases and J shed 2 bases, with 9 bases lying between them. The CDR3 consists of 13 residues. The DNA of the CDR3 is TGTGCCAGCAGCCGACAGCCGCAAGAGACCCAGTACTTC. This gives the protein CASSRQPQETQYF.

This clone appeared a few times. Other DNA sequences in the sample encode the same CDR3. This chain links TRBV7-3 with TRBJ1-6, with unresolved D. Trimming took off 5 bases at V and 7 bases at J, with 9 bases between the two ends. Germline loops: CDR1 SGHTA, CDR2 FQGTGA. The CDR3 sequence is 13 residues long. CDR3 residues: CASSPGHNSPLHF. For the CDR3, the DNA is TGTGCCAGCAGCCCAGGTCACAATTCACCCCTCCACTTT.

The rearrangement uses TRBV5-1 and TRBJ1-1, with TRBD1 identical over 8 bases. This CDR3 has 15 amino acids. CDR1 and CDR2 (germline): SGHRS, YFSETQ. J was trimmed by 14 bases and V by 2 bases; bases with no gene match: 17. The CDR3, as DNA: TGCGCCAGCAGCTTTTTGACCGGGACAGGCCTTGTAGGGTTCTTT. Encoded protein: CASSFLTGTGLVGFF. Supplemented by reference TRBV5-1 and TRBJ1-1, the full variable domain reads KAGVTQTPRYLIKTRGQQVTLSCSPISGHRSVSWYQQTPGQGLQFLFEYFSETQRNKGNFPGRFSGRQFSNSRSEMNVSTLELGDSALYLCASSFLTGTGLVGFFGQGTRLTVV.

The chain combines TRBV4-1 with TRBJ2-7; 9 nucleotides align to TRBD1. Germline trimming cut 1 base from V and 3 bases from J; bases unmatched to any gene: 7. This CDR3 comprises 16 residues. Looked up from germline, CDR1 is MGHRA and CDR2 is YSYEKL. The CDR3 DNA follows: TGCGCCAGCAGCCAAGGACTTCCGGGACAGGGCTACGAGCAGTACTTC. This gives the protein CASSQGLPGQGYEQYF.

This clone was counted a few times. The V and J genes are TRBV6-1 and TRBJ2-7, with 10 nucleotides matching TRBD2. The CDR3 loop spans 12 amino acids. The germline CDR1 and CDR2 sequences are MNHNS and SASEGT. V was pared by 9 bases and J by 3 bases, with 2 bases of the junction left unmatched. The CDR3 protein is CASSGGRYEQYF. CDR3 nucleotides: TGTGCCAGTAGCGGGGGGCGCTACGAGCAGTACTTC.

The chain links TRBV20-1 to TRBJ1-2; D is undetermined. The germline gives CDR1 DFQATT, CDR2 SNEGSKA (reference sequence). The germline V and J ends were trimmed by 2 bases and 6 bases, with 7 bases remaining between them. The CDR3 sequence is 11 residues long. CDR3 region: CSARRVDGYTF. The CDR3 DNA sequence: TGCAGTGCTAGACGGGTTGATGGCTACACCTTC.

This chain connects TRBV5-4 to TRBJ2-7, with a tentative D call TRBD1 (6 bases). Germline lookup yields CDR1 SGHNT and CDR2 YYREEE (reference sequence). Trimming pared 4 bases from V and 1 base from J, leaving 15 bases between. This CDR3 spans 15 amino acids. The CDR3 protein is CASSRATGMSYEQYF. As DNA, the CDR3 is TGTGCCAGCAGCCGAGCAACAGGGATGTCCTACGAGCAGTACTTC. Combining the CDR3 with reference TRBV5-4 and TRBJ2-7 gives the whole variable domain ETGVTQSPTHLIKTRGQQVTLRCSSQSGHNTVSWYQQALGQGPQFIFQYYREEENGRGNFPPRFSGLQFPNYSSELNVNALELDDSALYLCASSRATGMSYEQYFGPGTRLTVT.

This clone was seen only a few times. The V gene is TRBV2, the J gene TRBJ1-1; D remains ambiguous. V lost 6 bases, J lost 0 bases, and 8 bases lay in between. This CDR3 is 13 amino acids long. CDR1 is SNHLY, CDR2 FYNNEI, per germline. The CDR3 protein is CASRKDLNTEAFF. In DNA, the CDR3 is TGTGCCAGCAGGAAGGACTTGAACACTGAAGCTTTCTTT.

V usage is TRBV11-2 and J usage is TRBJ2-4; D may correspond to TRBD1 or TRBD2 (5 bases each). The CDR3 runs 13 residues. Germline V gives CDR1 SGHAT, CDR2 FQNNGV. Deletions cut 1 base from V and 7 bases from J, with 8 bases between. CDR3 in amino acids: CASSLGEGNIQYF. CDR3 sequence (DNA): TGTGCCAGCAGCTTAGGAGAGGGGAACATTCAGTACTTC.

V is TRBV29-1 and J is TRBJ2-3, with 7 positions matching TRBD1. This CDR3 contains 14 residues. V gave up 6 bases and J gave up 6 bases; unmatched junction bases: 12. CDR1 SQVTM and CDR2 ANQGSEA come from the germline V gene. CDR3 sequence reads: CSVGTGQVRDTQYF. The CDR3 DNA follows: TGCAGCGTGGGAACTGGACAGGTTCGGGATACGCAGTATTTT.

This clone was recorded once. The chain is built from TRBV9 and TRBJ1-2; 9 bases fit TRBD1. Germline V gene sequence: CDR1 SGDLS, CDR2 YYNGEE. The CDR3 sequence is 15 residues long. J gave up 4 bases and V 5 bases, and 9 bases lay outside the gene matches. Here the CDR3 reads CASRLGTGIGYGYTF. The CDR3, as DNA: TGTGCCAGCAGGCTAGGGACAGGGATCGGCTATGGCTACACCTTC.

The V gene is TRBV6-6, the J gene TRBJ2-3; TRBD1 agrees at 9 bases. The germline V gene has CDR1 MNHNY and CDR2 SVGAGI (reference sequence). This CDR3 has 13 residues. With 6 bases clipped from V and 5 bases from J, the junction kept 3 bases outside the gene matches. The CDR3 loop reads CASRQGAGDTQYF. Written as DNA, the CDR3 is TGTGCCAGCAGACAGGGGGCGGGAGATACGCAGTATTTT.

The chain couples TRBV30 to TRBJ1-5, with 7 bases identical to TRBD1. This CDR3 comprises 15 residues. The germline gives CDR1 GTSNPN, CDR2 SVGIG (reference sequence). V was pared by 0 bases and J by 0 bases, with 2 bases of the junction left unmatched. CDR3 coding DNA: TGTGCCTGGAGTGTACAGGGGAGTAGCAATCAGCCCCAGCATTTT. It yields the protein CAWSVQGSSNQPQHF.

At least ten counts were recorded for this clone. The CDR3 coding sequence is TGTGCCAGCAGCCAGCTCGGGGCCATCACAGATACGCAGTATTTT. It is translated as CASSQLGAITDTQYF. The chain recombines TRBV14 with TRBJ2-3; D might be TRBD1 or TRBD2, each matching 5 bases. The CDR3 length is 15 residues. Germline V CDR1 and CDR2: SGHDN, FVKESK. Trimming pared 3 bases from V and 2 bases from J, leaving 12 bases between. Full variable domain (remainder filled in from reference TRBV14 and TRBJ2-3): EAGVTQFPSHSVIEKGQTVTLRCDPISGHDNLYWYRRVMGKEIKFLLHFVKESKQDESGMPNNRFLAERTGGTYSTLKVQPAELEDSGVYFCASSQLGAITDTQYFGPGTRLTVL.

This clone was counted a few times. The J gene is TRBJ1-5, the V gene TRBV6-6, with D possibly TRBD1 on 5 matching bases. V shed 2 bases and J shed 6 bases, with 11 bases lying between them. The CDR3 runs to 14 residues. From germline, CDR1 is MNHNY and CDR2 SVGAGI (reference sequence). The CDR3, as DNA: TGTGCCAGCAGTTACGAGGGGTGGCGTCAGCCCCAGCATTTT. This sequence encodes CASSYEGWRQPQHF.

J is TRBJ1-1 and V is TRBV4-1; weak D call: TRBD1 (6 bases). The CDR3 runs to 17 residues. Trimming shortened V by 1 base and J by 2 bases, and 17 bases separated the two germline ends. The germline CDR1 and CDR2 sequences are MGHRA and YSYEKL. The DNA for the CDR3 is TGCGCCAGCAGCCAAGTCTTGGGGGCTGGATCAAACACTGAAGCTTTCTTT. Amino acid sequence: CASSQVLGAGSNTEAFF.

This chain joins TRBV5-8 and TRBJ1-5; TRBD1 might be the D (6 bases). The CDR3 length is 15 residues. Trimming removed 4 bases from V and 5 bases from J, with 16 bases in between. The germline V gene has CDR1 SGHTS and CDR2 YDEGEE. CDR3 sequence reads: CASSPTRGGDQPQHF. The CDR3 DNA follows: TGTGCCAGCAGCCCGACGAGGGGGGGTGATCAGCCCCAGCATTTT.

Turning to this clone: At the DNA level, this CDR3 is encoded by other sequences in the same sample as well. This chain uses TRBV30 with TRBJ1-2; 8 bases match TRBD1. The CDR3 covers 13 residues. Germline trimming cut 2 bases from V and 5 bases from J; bases unmatched to any gene: 4. Germline V gives CDR1 GTSNPN, CDR2 SVGIG (reference sequence). In DNA form, the CDR3 reads TGTGCCTGGAGTAGGGACAGGCCATATGGCTACACCTTC. As protein: CAWSRDRPYGYTF.

The V call is TRBV27, the J call TRBJ1-1; D gene ambiguous. The CDR3 loop spans 12 amino acids. Germline assignment: CDR1 MNHEY and CDR2 SMNVEV (reference sequence). V was pared by 4 bases and J by 4 bases, with 7 bases between. CDR3 sequence: CASSSAGTEAFF. The CDR3 DNA follows: TGTGCCAGCAGTTCCGCGGGCACTGAAGCTTTCTTT.

The sample holds a few counts of this clone. V is TRBV18 and J is TRBJ2-5, with D perhaps TRBD1 (6 bases). V lost 4 bases and J 4 bases, leaving 13 bases between the germline ends. This CDR3 has 14 residues. The germline CDR1 and CDR2 sequences are KGHSH and LQKENI. CDR3 protein: CASSREQGRETQYF. In nucleotides, the CDR3 is TGTGCCAGCTCACGGGAACAGGGACGAGAGACCCAGTACTTC. The full variable domain, in which reference TRBV18 and TRBJ2-5 provide the parts outside the CDR3, is NAGVMQNPRHLVRRRGQEARLRCSPMKGHSHVYWYRQLPEEGLKFMVYLQKENIIDESGMPKERFSAEFPKEGPSILRIQQVVRGDSAAYFCASSREQGRETQYFGPGTRLLVL.

This clone was counted only a few times. V and J are TRBV29-1 and TRBJ2-7; 12 bases agree with TRBD1. The ends lost 5 bases at V and 6 bases at J; junction bases unmatched: 11. CDR1 is SQVTM, CDR2 ANQGSEA, per germline. There are 15 residues in the CDR3. The CDR3 sequence: CSVQAGQGAISEQYF. The CDR3 region has the DNA TGCAGCGTTCAAGCGGGACAGGGGGCGATCTCCGAGCAGTACTTC.

The J gene is TRBJ1-2, the V gene TRBV11-2; D is uncertain. The V end was cut by 5 bases, the J end by 6 bases, with 13 bases between. The CDR3 has 13 residues. CDR1 SGHAT and CDR2 FQNNGV come from the germline V gene. CDR3 region: CASSPRLVHGYTF. The DNA of the CDR3 is TGTGCCAGCAGCCCGCGACTTGTACATGGCTACACCTTC.

In this sample, this clone turned up a few times. This chain's CDR3 is CASSSGTANEKLFF. DNA for the CDR3: TGTGCCAGCTCTTCCGGGACAGCTAATGAAAAACTGTTTTTT. The chain joins TRBV18 to TRBJ1-4; 7 bases fit TRBD1. Losses at the gene ends were 6 bases for V and 3 bases for J; bases not matched to a gene: 4. The CDR3 sequence is 14 residues long. Germline loops: CDR1 KGHSH, CDR2 LQKENI.

V and J are TRBV7-9 and TRBJ2-5; D not resolved. The germline V gene encodes CDR1 SEHNR and CDR2 FQNEAQ (reference sequence). Trimming pared 3 bases from V and 4 bases from J, leaving 12 bases between. There are 14 residues in the CDR3. DNA for the CDR3: TGTGCCAGCAGCTTCGGTAACTCAGGAGAGACCCAGTACTTC. Translation: CASSFGNSGETQYF. Complete variable domain (other parts from reference TRBV7-9 and TRBJ2-5): DTGVSQNPRHKITKRGQNVTFRCDPISEHNRLYWYRQTLGQGPEFLTYFQNEAQLEKSRLLSDRFSAERPKGSFSTLEIQRTEQGDSAMYLCASSFGNSGETQYFGPGTRLLVL.

This chain joins TRBV4-1 and TRBJ1-4; 7 positions agree with TRBD1. V trimming: 1 base; J trimming: 7 bases; junction bases outside the gene matches: 6. The CDR3 has 15 residues. Germline V gives CDR1 MGHRA, CDR2 YSYEKL. CDR3 DNA sequence: TGCGCCAGCAGCCAAGTCGGGACAGCAACTGAAAAACTGTTTTTT. This gives the protein CASSQVGTATEKLFF.

The table lists this clone with a few counts. The genes are TRBV7-2 and TRBJ1-5; weak D call: TRBD1 (6 bases). V lost 5 bases, J lost 7 bases, and 15 bases lay in between. CDR1 SGHTA and CDR2 FQGNSA come from the germline V gene. This CDR3 contains 14 residues. The DNA of the CDR3 is TGTGCCAGCAGCCCCCGGGAAGGGGGGCAGCCCCAGCATTTT. Its translation: CASSPREGGQPQHF.

This clone showed up just a few times. The chain uses TRBV27 and TRBJ1-2, with D hard to call. The CDR3 is made up of 11 amino acids. Germline V gives CDR1 MNHEY, CDR2 SMNVEV (reference sequence). V was clipped by 4 bases and J by 6 bases, with 6 bases between them. In DNA, the CDR3 is TGTGCCAGCAGTTGGCACCATGGCTACACCTTC. Its protein is CASSWHHGYTF.

In this sample, this clone turned up a few times. The chain carries TRBV19 and TRBJ1-5; D is perhaps TRBD1 (5 bases). V was trimmed by 7 bases and J by 4 bases, leaving 14 bases between them. This CDR3 contains 14 residues. Germline CDR1 is LNHDA and CDR2 is SQIVND (reference sequence). CDR3 loop: CASTLFGGNQPQHF. DNA of the CDR3: TGTGCCAGTACCCTTTTTGGGGGGAATCAGCCCCAGCATTTT.

The chain combines TRBV2 with TRBJ2-6, with 7 nucleotides matching TRBD2. The CDR3 sequence is 15 residues long. Germline V gives CDR1 SNHLY, CDR2 FYNNEI. Unmatched junction bases numbered 1, after V lost 3 bases and J lost 2 bases. The CDR3: CASSELAAGANVLTF. CDR3 DNA: TGTGCCAGCAGTGAGCTAGCGGCTGGGGCCAACGTCCTGACTTTC.